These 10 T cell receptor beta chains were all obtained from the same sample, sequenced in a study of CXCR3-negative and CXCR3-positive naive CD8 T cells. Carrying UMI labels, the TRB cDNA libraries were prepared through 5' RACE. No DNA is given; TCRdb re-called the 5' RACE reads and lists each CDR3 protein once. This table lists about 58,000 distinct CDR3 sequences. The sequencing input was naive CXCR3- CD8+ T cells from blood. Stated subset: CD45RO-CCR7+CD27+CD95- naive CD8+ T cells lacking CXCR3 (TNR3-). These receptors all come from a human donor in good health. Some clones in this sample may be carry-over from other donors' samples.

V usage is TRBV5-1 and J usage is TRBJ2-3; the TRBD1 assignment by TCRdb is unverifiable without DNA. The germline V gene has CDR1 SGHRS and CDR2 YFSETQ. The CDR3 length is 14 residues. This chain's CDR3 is CASSPWDSTDTQYF. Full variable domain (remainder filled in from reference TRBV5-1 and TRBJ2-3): KAGVTQTPRYLIKTRGQQVTLSCSPISGHRSVSWYQQTPGQGLQFLFEYFSETQRNKGNFPGRFSGRQFSNSRSEMNVSTLELGDSALYLCASSPWDSTDTQYFGPGTRLTVL.

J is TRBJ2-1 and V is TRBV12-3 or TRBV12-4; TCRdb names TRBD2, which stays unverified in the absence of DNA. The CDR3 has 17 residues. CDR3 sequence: CASSFPMTRGRYNEQFF.

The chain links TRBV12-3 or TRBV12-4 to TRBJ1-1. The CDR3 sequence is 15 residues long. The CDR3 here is CASSPRGGLGTEAFF.

Here the CDR3 reads CSVEGRTAGGDYGYTF. The chain joins TRBV29-1 to TRBJ1-2. The CDR3 has 16 amino acids. Germline-derived CDR1 and CDR2 are SQVTM and ANQGSEA.

The CDR3 is CSARDRSGDTETQYF. V and J are TRBV20-1 and TRBJ2-5; the D call of TRBD1 rests on TCRdb alone, since no DNA is present to check it. CDR3 length equals 15 residues. The germline V gene encodes CDR1 DFQATT and CDR2 SNEGSKA (reference sequence).

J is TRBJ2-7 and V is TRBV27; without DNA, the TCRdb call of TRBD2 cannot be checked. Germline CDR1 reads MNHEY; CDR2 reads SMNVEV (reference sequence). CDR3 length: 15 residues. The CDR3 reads CASSLLAGDGREQYF.

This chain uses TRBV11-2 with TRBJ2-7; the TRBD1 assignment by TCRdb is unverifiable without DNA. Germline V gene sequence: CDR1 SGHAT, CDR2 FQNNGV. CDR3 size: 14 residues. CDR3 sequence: CASSLDFGNYEQYF. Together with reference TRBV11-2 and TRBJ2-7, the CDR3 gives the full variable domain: EAGVAQSPRYKIIEKRQSVAFWCNPISGHATLYWYQQILGQGPKLLIQFQNNGVVDDSQLPKDRFSAERLKGVDSTLKIQPAKLEDSAVYLCASSLDFGNYEQYFGPGTRLTVT.

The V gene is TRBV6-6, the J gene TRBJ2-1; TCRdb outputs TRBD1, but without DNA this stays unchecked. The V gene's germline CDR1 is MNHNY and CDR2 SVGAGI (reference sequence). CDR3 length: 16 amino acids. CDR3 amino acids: CASSPRGFMSDNEQFF.

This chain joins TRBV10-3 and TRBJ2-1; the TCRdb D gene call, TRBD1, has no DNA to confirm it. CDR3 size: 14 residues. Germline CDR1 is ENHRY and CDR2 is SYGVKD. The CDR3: CAIKADRDYNEQFF.

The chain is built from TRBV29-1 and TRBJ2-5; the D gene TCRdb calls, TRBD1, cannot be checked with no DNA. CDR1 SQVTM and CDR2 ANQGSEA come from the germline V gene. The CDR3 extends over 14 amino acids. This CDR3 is CSVDSWPREETQYF.